These 30 T cell receptor beta chains share one sample of origin, sequenced in a study of blood T cell repertoires in COVID-19. Only in-frame clones appear in the TCRdb table, and some are missing; sequencing was by immunoSEQ multiplex PCR. The sample shows just over 650,000 clones, more than 80% of them seen only once. Sequencing input: peripheral blood. The receptor source for this set is a woman younger than 35 with acute or convalescent COVID-19.

The count of this clone is one. This sample also contains other DNA sequences that code for the same CDR3. V is TRBV25-1 and J is TRBJ1-1, with 8 bases lining up with TRBD1. The ends lost 3 bases at V and 4 bases at J; junction bases unmatched: 4. The CDR3 runs 14 residues. Germline V gene lookup returns CDR1 MGHDK and CDR2 SYGVNS. The CDR3 loop is CASSETGASTEAFF. CDR3 DNA sequence: TGTGCCAGCAGTGAGACAGGGGCGAGCACTGAAGCTTTCTTT. Complete variable domain (other parts from reference TRBV25-1 and TRBJ1-1): EADIYQTPRYLVIGTGKKITLECSQTMGHDKMYWYQQDPGMELHLIHYSYGVNSTEKGDLSSESTVSRIRTEHFPLTLESARPSHTSQYLCASSETGASTEAFFGQGTRLTVV.

The chain links TRBV2 to TRBJ1-2; TRBD1 agrees at 10 bases. The CDR3 has 16 residues. Germline V gene lookup returns CDR1 SNHLY and CDR2 FYNNEI. J lost 7 bases, V lost 4 bases, and 12 bases had no gene match. This CDR3 reads CASSGVRRDRGTGYTF. As DNA, the CDR3 is TGTGCCAGCAGTGGGGTGAGACGGGACAGGGGCACTGGCTACACCTTC.

This chain links TRBV14 with TRBJ2-7; D remains unclear. Trimming pared 0 bases from V and 3 bases from J, leaving 12 bases between. The CDR3 length is 15 residues. Germline CDR1 reads SGHDN; CDR2 reads FVKESK. CDR3 protein: CASSQDARTGYEQYF. CDR3 nucleotides: TGTGCCAGCAGCCAAGACGCGCGTACCGGCTACGAGCAGTACTTC.

Only one count was recorded for this clone. The rearrangement joins TRBV5-1 to TRBJ2-7; TRBD1 matches at 7 bases. Germline CDR1 reads SGHRS; CDR2 reads YFSETQ. J was trimmed by 4 bases and V by 2 bases; bases with no gene match: 12. The CDR3 runs 16 residues. The CDR3 spells CASSFSDPGQLYEQYF. The CDR3 bases are TGCGCCAGCAGCTTTTCGGATCCGGGACAGCTATACGAGCAGTACTTC.

This clone came up once. The chain employs TRBV6-1 and TRBJ1-1; D gene unclear. The CDR3 runs 16 residues. The germline V and J ends were trimmed by 0 bases and 1 base, with 12 bases remaining between them. CDR1 MNHNS and CDR2 SASEGT come from the germline V gene. Here the CDR3 DNA reads TGTGCCAGCAGTGAAGCGAGCACCGGAGCGAACACTGAAGCTTTCTTT. This sequence encodes CASSEASTGANTEAFF.

The CDR3 loop is CASRPGWEGNYGYTF. Here the CDR3 DNA reads TGTGCCAGCAGGCCAGGGTGGGAAGGAAACTATGGCTACACCTTC. This chain uses TRBV6-5 with TRBJ1-2, with TRBD1 as a possible D gene (5 bases). Trimming took off 6 bases at V and 2 bases at J, with 16 bases between the two ends. Germline V lookup: CDR1 MNHEY, CDR2 SVGAGI. The CDR3 is 15 residues long.

The CDR3 loop reads CASSIIPGQGTDTQYF. The CDR3 coding sequence is TGTGCCAGTAGCATAATTCCGGGACAGGGGACAGATACGCAGTATTTT. This chain connects TRBV19 to TRBJ2-3, with 10 bases matching TRBD1. J gave up 3 bases and V 6 bases, and 9 bases lay outside the gene matches. The CDR3 length is 16 residues. Germline loops: CDR1 LNHDA, CDR2 SQIVND (reference sequence).

The V gene is TRBV5-3, the J gene TRBJ1-3; D not resolved. TRBV5-3 is treated as an ORF (open reading frame) with a function not yet certain. CDR3 length: 14 amino acids. V lost 0 bases to trimming and J lost 6 bases, with 10 bases between them. CDR3 sequence: CARSLAWQPNTIYF. Written as DNA, the CDR3 is TGTGCCAGAAGCTTGGCCTGGCAACCAAACACCATATATTTT.

V is TRBV2 and J is TRBJ2-3, with TRBD2 identical over 9 bases. Germline V gives CDR1 SNHLY, CDR2 FYNNEI. The ends lost 5 bases at V and 6 bases at J; junction bases unmatched: 6. This CDR3 is built from 14 residues. The CDR3 DNA is TGTGCCAGCAGTCCCCGGAGCGGGAGGGATACGCAGTATTTT. Protein product: CASSPRSGRDTQYF. The variable domain in full, with the rest retrieved from reference TRBV2 and TRBJ2-3, is EPEVTQTPSHQVTQMGQEVILRCVPISNHLYFYWYRQILGQKVEFLVSFYNNEISEKSEIFDDQFSVERPDGSNFTLKIRSTKLEDSAMYFCASSPRSGRDTQYFGPGTRLTVL.

This chain connects TRBV6-5 to TRBJ2-6; D uncertain. The germline V gene has CDR1 MNHEY and CDR2 SVGAGI. V lost 6 bases, J lost 1 base, and 7 bases lay in between. The CDR3 spans 14 residues. The CDR3 DNA sequence: TGTGCCAGCAGCGAGTTATCTGGGGCCAACGTCCTGACTTTC. This gives the protein CASSELSGANVLTF.

The chain carries TRBV11-1 and TRBJ2-5, with D possibly matching TRBD1 (5 bases). This CDR3 has 15 amino acids. Germline V CDR1 and CDR2: SGHAT, FQDESV (reference sequence). With 0 bases removed from V and 3 bases from J, the gap between germline ends came to 11 bases. The CDR3 bases are TGTGCCAGCAGCTTAGCTGGGTACAGGAAAGAGACCCAGTACTTC. Residues: CASSLAGYRKETQYF.

V is TRBV24-1 and J is TRBJ2-6; 8 bases align to TRBD1. This CDR3 is built from 15 residues. CDR1 is KGHDR, CDR2 SFDVKD, per germline. J gave up 9 bases and V 3 bases, and 6 bases lay outside the gene matches. CDR3 amino acids: CATSDTRTGLNVLTF. In DNA form, the CDR3 reads TGTGCCACCAGTGATACCCGGACAGGGCTCAACGTCCTGACTTTC.

V and J are TRBV3-1 (or the pseudogene TRBV3-2) and TRBJ2-3; 8 nucleotides line up with TRBD1. The CDR3 totals 15 residues. V lost 4 bases to trimming and J lost 2 bases; unmatched junction nucleotides: 5. CDR1 is LGHDT, CDR2 YNNKEL, per germline (reference sequence). CDR3 amino acids: CASSPTGGYTDTQYF. Written as DNA, the CDR3 is TGTGCCAGCAGCCCTACAGGGGGGTACACAGATACGCAGTATTTT.

The chain links TRBV25-1 to TRBJ2-1, with D possibly matching TRBD2 (6 bases). CDR3 length: 15 amino acids. The V end lost 3 bases, the J end lost 3 bases, and 12 bases lay between the germline ends. In germline, CDR1 is MGHDK, CDR2 SYGVNS. DNA of the CDR3: TGTGCCAGCAGTGATGGAGGGACTGACTACAATGAGCAGTTCTTC. Protein: CASSDGGTDYNEQFF.

The chain links TRBV6-6 to TRBJ1-1; D is ambiguous. The ends were cut back, 4 bases at V and 0 bases at J, with 12 bases in the middle. The germline V gene has CDR1 MNHNY and CDR2 SVGAGI (reference sequence). This CDR3 spans 15 amino acids. The CDR3 reads CASSSPTRMNTEAFF. Here the CDR3 DNA reads TGTGCCAGCAGTTCCCCTACGAGAATGAACACTGAAGCTTTCTTT.

This chain links TRBV19 with TRBJ1-3, with TRBD1 matching over 8 bases. V shed 6 bases, J shed 1 base, and the junction held 5 bases outside the gene matches. The CDR3 is 15 residues long. CDR1 is LNHDA and CDR2 is SQIVND in the germline V gene (reference sequence). The CDR3 here is CASSNQGASGNTIYF. The CDR3 DNA follows: TGTGCCAGTAGCAACCAGGGGGCGTCTGGAAACACCATATATTTT.

The chain links TRBV7-9 to TRBJ1-2; D is ambiguous. CDR1 is SEHNR and CDR2 is FQNEAQ in the germline V gene (reference sequence). V was pared by 2 bases and J by 5 bases, with 9 bases between. The CDR3 contains 13 residues. CDR3 region: CASSLLEKYGYTF. CDR3 nucleotides: TGTGCCAGCAGCTTACTGGAGAAGTATGGCTACACCTTC. The whole variable domain, filled in from reference TRBV7-9 and TRBJ1-2, reads DTGVSQNPRHKITKRGQNVTFRCDPISEHNRLYWYRQTLGQGPEFLTYFQNEAQLEKSRLLSDRFSAERPKGSFSTLEIQRTEQGDSAMYLCASSLLEKYGYTFGSGTRLTVV.

The chain links TRBV24-1 to TRBJ2-1; D possibly corresponds to TRBD1 (6 bases). The germline gives CDR1 KGHDR, CDR2 SFDVKD. The length of the CDR3 is 14 residues. Trimming stripped 5 bases from V and 9 bases from J, with 16 bases between. This CDR3 is CATSAQGLGGEQFF. CDR3 bases: TGTGCCACCAGTGCCCAGGGGTTGGGCGGTGAGCAGTTCTTC.

A single count supports this clone. The gene calls are TRBV25-1 and TRBJ1-1; D unresolved. Trimming pared 5 bases from V and 6 bases from J, leaving 13 bases between. CDR1 is MGHDK and CDR2 is SYGVNS in the germline V gene. The CDR3 is 13 residues long. CDR3 bases: TGTGCCAGCAGTAATTGGAGCGACCCTGAAGCTTTCTTT. This translates into CASSNWSDPEAFF.

CDR3 sequence reads: CASSQGQGRDTEAFF. The CDR3, as DNA: TGCGCCAGCAGCCAAGGACAGGGGAGGGACACTGAAGCTTTCTTT. V and J are TRBV4-3 and TRBJ1-1; 8 nucleotides match TRBD1. CDR1 is LGHNA and CDR2 is YSLEER in the germline V gene. The CDR3 length is 15 residues. The V and J ends lost 1 base and 3 bases, in that order; junction bases with no gene match: 4.

CDR3 residues: CASSQDLGSIRGPQYF. The CDR3 nucleotides are TGCGCCAGCAGCCAAGATCTGGGTTCCATCAGGGGTCCGCAGTATTTT. V is TRBV4-1 and J is TRBJ2-3, with D tentatively TRBD1 (6 bases). Germline V gene lookup returns CDR1 MGHRA and CDR2 YSYEKL. The CDR3 extends over 16 amino acids. The V and J ends lost 0 bases and 10 bases respectively, with 20 bases between them.

This chain links TRBV18 with TRBJ2-1, with 10 bases matching TRBD1. The CDR3 consists of 15 residues. Trimming took 6 bases from V and 5 from J; bases not matched to a gene: 7. Germline CDR1 and CDR2: KGHSH and LQKENI. CDR3 region: CASSPDRGRHNEQFF. Written as DNA, the CDR3 is TGTGCCAGCTCGCCCGACAGGGGGCGGCACAATGAGCAGTTCTTC.

The V call is TRBV23-1, the J call TRBJ2-5, with 7 bases lining up with TRBD1. TRBV23-1 is reported as an ORF; its role is uncertain. V gave up 9 bases and J gave up 3 bases; unmatched junction bases: 7. This CDR3 has 13 residues. DNA for the CDR3: TGCGCCAGGCCGGGACAGTGGGAAGAGACCCAGTACTTC. It codes for CARPGQWEETQYF.

The chain joins TRBV6-4 to TRBJ2-3; 14 nucleotides line up with TRBD2. Germline assignment: CDR1 MRHNA and CDR2 SNTAGT. Trimming removed 6 bases from V and 4 bases from J; junction bases left unmatched: 6. The CDR3 contains 16 residues. CDR3 sequence: CASRTGTSGGADTQYF. CDR3 nucleotides: TGTGCCAGCAGAACCGGGACTAGCGGGGGCGCAGATACGCAGTATTTT.

This clone was seen just once. The chain links TRBV9 to TRBJ1-6; tentative D call: TRBD1 (6 bases). The CDR3 is 17 residues long. Germline V lookup: CDR1 SGDLS, CDR2 YYNGEE. Deletions cut 0 bases from V and 0 bases from J, with 10 bases between. The CDR3 coding sequence is TGTGCCAGCAGCGTAGCTGACAGGAGCTCCTATAATTCACCCCTCCACTTT. It specifies CASSVADRSSYNSPLHF.

This rearrangement joins TRBV27 to TRBJ1-2; D is possibly TRBD1 (6 bases). The CDR3 length is 13 residues. V lost 5 bases to trimming and J lost 4 bases, with 11 bases between them. CDR1 MNHEY and CDR2 SMNVEV come from the germline V gene (reference sequence). CDR3 in DNA: TGTGCCAGCAGTCCGGGACACTTCTATGGCTACACCTTC. Amino acid sequence: CASSPGHFYGYTF.

This rearrangement joins TRBV6-5 to TRBJ2-3, with 12 bases matching TRBD2. Germline V gene sequence: CDR1 MNHEY, CDR2 SVGAGI. This CDR3 is built from 14 residues. Unmatched junction bases numbered 1, after V lost 4 bases and J lost 5 bases. CDR3 sequence: CASSSSGGVDTQYF. The CDR3 DNA reads TGTGCCAGCAGTTCTAGCGGGGGGGTAGATACGCAGTATTTT.

This sequence joins TRBV19 and TRBJ1-2; D might be TRBD1 (6 bases). Germline V gene lookup returns CDR1 LNHDA and CDR2 SQIVND (reference sequence). The CDR3 spans 14 residues. The germline V and J ends were trimmed by 2 bases and 3 bases, with 10 bases remaining between them. The CDR3 region is CASSIQGKDYGYTF. CDR3 DNA: TGTGCCAGTAGTATACAGGGGAAAGACTATGGCTACACCTTC.

This chain joins TRBV5-1 and TRBJ1-3; 7 positions agree with TRBD1. Germline V gene data show CDR1 as SGHRS and CDR2 as YFSETQ. This CDR3 spans 16 amino acids. V trimming: 2 bases; J trimming: 4 bases; junction bases outside the gene matches: 9. CDR3 in amino acids: CASSFGQALRGNTIYF. The CDR3 DNA reads as TGCGCCAGCAGCTTTGGACAGGCTCTGAGGGGAAACACCATATATTTT.

The table lists this clone with a count of one. A junction boundary mismatches the germline segment, possibly from a read error. The chain recombines TRBV7-2 with TRBJ1-4; D is unclear. The CDR3 is 13 amino acids. CDR1 and CDR2 from the germline V gene are SGHTA and FQGNSA. The CDR3 bases are TGTGCCAGCAGCTTAGCTTTTGGAGAAAAACTATTTTTT. Its translation is CASSLAFGEKLFF.